The 23 T cell receptor beta chains given below trace back to one sample, sequenced in a study of a mutant IDH1 vaccine in newly diagnosed glioma. This table comes from immunoSEQ multiplex PCR, and its TCRdb copy is limited to in-frame clones, with some not included. The sample gives about 69,000 clones, 65% to 90% of which show up once; 2.9% is in the top ten. Time point of the sample: baseline, week 1 (first vaccination visit). Treatment meaning: pre-vaccination baseline after standard-of-care therapy. The sequenced sample was PBMCs, obtained from a glioma patient treated with radiotherapy, temozolomide or both. The source of these receptors is a man aged 30-40 years with glioma.

The chain is built from TRBV7-9 and TRBJ2-5; D perhaps matches TRBD1 (6 bases). The CDR3 sequence is 15 residues long. Deletions cut 5 bases from V and 5 bases from J, with 18 bases between. Germline CDR1 SEHNR, CDR2 FQNEAQ (reference sequence). DNA for the CDR3: TGTGCCAGCAGCCGAAGGGGGTCAGGTAGGGAGACCCAGTACTTC. It encodes CASSRRGSGRETQYF.

This clone is a singleton in its sample. V gene TRBV4-2 combines with J gene TRBJ1-1; 10 bases are a match to TRBD1. This CDR3 comprises 18 residues. The ends lost 1 base at V and 7 bases at J; junction bases unmatched: 15. Germline loops: CDR1 LGHNA, CDR2 YNFKEQ. The CDR3 DNA is TGTGCCAGCAGCCAAGGTACGGGACAGGGGATGAAGGGGATTGAAGCTTTCTTT. Its protein product is CASSQGTGQGMKGIEAFF.

This clone was seen just once. The CDR3 nucleotides are TGTGCCAGCAGCTTGGGGGGACGGACCTCTGGGGCCAACGTCCTGACTTTC. Its translation is CASSLGGRTSGANVLTF. V and J are TRBV5-4 and TRBJ2-6, with D perhaps TRBD1 or TRBD2 (5 bases each). V was pared by 0 bases and J by 0 bases, with 10 bases between. The CDR3 consists of 17 residues. The germline gives CDR1 SGHNT, CDR2 YYREEE (reference sequence).

In this sample, this clone turned up a few times. This chain joins TRBV10-3 and TRBJ1-1, with D uncertain. CDR3 length equals 13 residues. V was pared by 6 bases and J by 3 bases, with 11 bases between. Germline CDR1 is ENHRY and CDR2 is SYGVKD. In nucleotides, the CDR3 is TGTGCCATCAGGGAGCCAGTCCACACTGAAGCTTTCTTT. This gives the protein CAIREPVHTEAFF.

The gene calls are TRBV7-2 and TRBJ2-7; maybe TRBD2 (5 bases). This CDR3 comprises 14 residues. The V end was cut by 4 bases, the J end by 2 bases, with 12 bases between. Germline CDR1 reads SGHTA; CDR2 reads FQGNSA. In DNA, the CDR3 is TGTGCCAGCAGCTCACTAGGTGTTCCCTACGAGCAGTACTTC. Translating gives CASSSLGVPYEQYF.

The genes are TRBV6-4 and TRBJ1-6; maybe TRBD1 (6 bases). CDR3 length equals 16 residues. The ends were cut back, 11 bases at V and 8 bases at J, with 25 bases in the middle. Per the germline V gene, CDR1 is MRHNA and CDR2 is SNTAGT. CDR3 amino acids: CARAPPPLGGDSPLHF. CDR3 DNA: TGTGCCCGTGCCCCGCCTCCGCTAGGGGGGGATTCACCCCTCCACTTT.

This clone was found once. This rearrangement joins TRBV28 to TRBJ2-5; no clear D. The germline gives CDR1 MDHEN, CDR2 SYDVKM. The CDR3 spans 15 residues. The V and J ends lost 4 bases and 5 bases respectively, with 17 bases between them. In DNA, the CDR3 is TGTGCCAGCAGTTCGTATATTCGGTTAGGGGAGACCCAGTACTTC. It codes for CASSSYIRLGETQYF.

This chain links TRBV5-1 with TRBJ2-5; TRBD2 agrees at 8 bases. The V and J ends lost 3 bases and 7 bases, in that order; junction bases with no gene match: 20. Looked up from germline, CDR1 is SGHRS and CDR2 is YFSETQ. The CDR3 has 18 residues. In DNA form, the CDR3 reads TGCGCCAGCAGCTCAACAGGCAGCGGGGGTAGGAGGTTCGGGACCCAGTACTTC. Translating it yields CASSSTGSGGRRFGTQYF.

The rearrangement joins TRBV5-1 to TRBJ2-3; the D call may be TRBD1 or TRBD2 (6 bases each). Trimming removed 0 bases from V and 5 bases from J, with 13 bases in between. CDR3 length: 15 residues. CDR1 and CDR2 (germline): SGHRS, YFSETQ. DNA for the CDR3: TGCGCCAGCAGCTTGGCCGAGGGGGGTCGAGATACGCAGTATTTT. Its translation is CASSLAEGGRDTQYF.

The chain recombines TRBV5-1 with TRBJ1-4, with TRBD1 as a possible D gene (6 bases). Germline assignment: CDR1 SGHRS and CDR2 YFSETQ. V was cut by 1 base and J by 0 bases, with 13 bases left in between. The CDR3 has 17 residues. CDR3 DNA sequence: TGCGCCAGCAGCTTGACAGGGACGATTGCAACTAATGAAAAACTGTTTTTT. This gives the protein CASSLTGTIATNEKLFF.

V usage is TRBV5-5 and J usage is TRBJ1-1, with no clear D. V dropped 1 base and J dropped 1 base, with 8 bases sitting between them. The CDR3 length is 14 residues. CDR1 is SGHKS, CDR2 YYEKEE, per germline (reference sequence). CDR3 protein: CASSLILSNTEAFF. The CDR3 DNA follows: TGTGCCAGCAGCTTGATCCTTTCGAACACTGAAGCTTTCTTT.

The J gene is TRBJ2-7, the V gene TRBV30; 8 bases are shared with TRBD1. The length of the CDR3 is 15 residues. J gave up 2 bases and V 3 bases, and 9 bases lay outside the gene matches. CDR1 is GTSNPN and CDR2 is SVGIG in the germline V gene (reference sequence). CDR3: CAWSRGGQAAYEQYF. CDR3 bases: TGTGCCTGGAGCAGAGGGGGACAGGCAGCCTACGAGCAGTACTTC.

The chain employs TRBV6-5 and TRBJ2-5, with D possibly TRBD1 on 5 matching bases. With the DNA end fitting TRBJ2-7 better, the J assignment may be wrong. The CDR3 runs 12 residues. Germline V gene data show CDR1 as MNHEY and CDR2 as SVGAGI. CDR3 region: CASSSGSYEQYF. CDR3 DNA sequence: TGTGCCAGCAGCTCAGGGTCTTACGAGCAGTACTTC.

This clone was picked up a small number of times. The chain carries TRBV16 and TRBJ2-4, with D unresolved. Deletions cut 3 bases from V and 0 bases from J, with 6 bases between. CDR1 is KGHSY, CDR2 FQNENV, per germline. The CDR3 spans 14 residues. In DNA, the CDR3 is TGTGCCAGCAGCCATGGTGTAGCCAAAAACATTCAGTACTTC. Translating gives CASSHGVAKNIQYF.

The V gene is TRBV11-3, the J gene TRBJ2-5, with TRBD2 identical over 7 bases. CDR3 length: 13 residues. Germline CDR1 is SGHNT and CDR2 is YENEEA. V dropped 5 bases and J dropped 1; count of bases not matched to a gene: 1. The CDR3 sequence is CASSTGGQETQYF. The CDR3, as DNA: TGTGCCAGCAGCACGGGGGGCCAAGAGACCCAGTACTTC.

V is TRBV6-5 and J is TRBJ2-7; D gene ambiguous. Germline loops: CDR1 MNHEY, CDR2 SVGAGI. CDR3 length equals 11 residues. Trimming pared 6 bases from V and 4 bases from J, leaving 7 bases between. Written as DNA, the CDR3 is TGTGCCAGCAGCCGTTTATACGAGCAGTACTTC. Translation: CASSRLYEQYF.

This rearrangement joins TRBV7-9 to TRBJ1-2; D unresolved. This CDR3 comprises 14 residues. The germline V and J ends were trimmed by 3 bases and 2 bases, with 10 bases remaining between them. Germline V CDR1 and CDR2: SEHNR, FQNEAQ (reference sequence). Here the CDR3 DNA reads TGTGCCAGCAGCTTCTCCGTAGGCAACTATGGCTACACCTTC. It translates to CASSFSVGNYGYTF.

The chain recombines TRBV5-1 with TRBJ2-7, with TRBD1 matching 12 bases. V trimming: 0 bases; J trimming: 1 base; junction bases outside the gene matches: 2. CDR3 size: 16 residues. CDR1 is SGHRS and CDR2 is YFSETQ in the germline V gene. The CDR3 here is CASSLAGQGASYEQYF. CDR3 DNA: TGCGCCAGCAGCTTGGCGGGACAGGGGGCATCCTACGAGCAGTACTTC.

This chain uses TRBV6-6 with TRBJ1-2; D is uncertain. V was trimmed by 7 bases and J by 4 bases, leaving 13 bases between them. The CDR3 has 13 amino acids. Looked up from germline, CDR1 is MNHNY and CDR2 is SVGAGI (reference sequence). CDR3 coding DNA: TGTGCCAGCAAAAAATCCGGGGTCTATGGCTACACCTTC. Translated: CASKKSGVYGYTF.

This chain connects TRBV6-6 to TRBJ1-2, with a tentative D call TRBD1 (5 bases). The CDR3 totals 15 residues. CDR1 MNHNY and CDR2 SVGAGI come from the germline V gene (reference sequence). Deletions cut 11 bases from V and 5 bases from J, with 24 bases between. This CDR3 is CAGMARVDGTYGYTF. CDR3 bases: TGTGCCGGCATGGCCAGGGTCGATGGAACTTATGGCTACACCTTC.

The chain joins TRBV15 to TRBJ1-1, with no clear D. The CDR3 length is 13 residues. V lost 1 base to trimming and J lost 1 base, with 4 bases between them. CDR1 and CDR2 (germline): LNHNV, YYDKDF (reference sequence). The CDR3 here is CATSRGGNTEAFF. The CDR3 bases are TGTGCCACCAGCAGAGGGGGGAACACTGAAGCTTTCTTT.

The genes are TRBV11-2 and TRBJ2-7, with D hard to call. CDR3 length: 12 amino acids. CDR1 and CDR2 from the germline V gene are SGHAT and FQNNGV. Trimming shortened V by 0 bases and J by 3 bases, and 3 bases separated the two germline ends. CDR3 in DNA: TGTGCCAGCAGCTTAGATCGCTACGAGCAGTACTTC. Its protein product is CASSLDRYEQYF.

The V call is TRBV10-2, the J call TRBJ2-1; TRBD2 matches 13 bases. Germline CDR1 and CDR2: WSHSY and SAAADI. The CDR3 has 19 amino acids. Germline trimming cut 4 bases from V and 4 bases from J; bases unmatched to any gene: 13. The CDR3 here is CASSGAGTSGDFRYNEQFF. The CDR3 DNA reads TGCGCCAGCAGTGGCGCCGGGACTAGCGGGGATTTTCGTTACAATGAGCAGTTCTTC.